Sequencing of this T cell receptor (beta chain) was carried out in a study of blood T cells in healthy people across ages. Points from the study as a whole: Older age coincided with a roughly linear decline in TCR beta diversity per million T cells.

On this clonotype itself: What it recognizes is unknown.

Germline CDR1 reads SGDLS; CDR2 reads YYNGEE. The CDR3 consists of 14 residues. The second PCR ran roughly 6 to 12 cycles with a sample-barcoded 5' primer and J-beta primers. TCRdb analysed the 5' RACE reads with MiXCR anew, one entry per CDR3 protein. The data contain 600,000 or so distinct CDR3 sequences, 20% to 25% of them singletons. The rearrangement uses TRBV9 and TRBJ2-5; D uncertain. Near its end, the DNA agrees better with TRBJ2-7, so the J call may be wrong. The sample consisted of blood. The receptor was derived from a man aged 65-85 years in good health. CDR3 sequence: CASSVGDHTYEQYF. The CDR3 bases are TGTGCCAGCAGCGTAGGAGACCACACCTACGAGCAGTACTTC.